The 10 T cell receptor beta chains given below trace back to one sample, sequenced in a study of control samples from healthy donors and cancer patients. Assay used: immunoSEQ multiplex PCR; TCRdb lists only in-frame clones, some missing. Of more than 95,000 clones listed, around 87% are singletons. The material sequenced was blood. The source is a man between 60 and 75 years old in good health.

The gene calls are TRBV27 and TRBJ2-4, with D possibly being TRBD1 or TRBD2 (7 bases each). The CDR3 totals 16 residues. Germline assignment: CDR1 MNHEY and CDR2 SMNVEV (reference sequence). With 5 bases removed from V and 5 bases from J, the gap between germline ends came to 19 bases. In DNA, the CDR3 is TGTGCCAGCAGTCGGGGGGCAGGGGGAGGCCAAAACATTCAGTACTTC. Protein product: CASSRGAGGGQNIQYF.

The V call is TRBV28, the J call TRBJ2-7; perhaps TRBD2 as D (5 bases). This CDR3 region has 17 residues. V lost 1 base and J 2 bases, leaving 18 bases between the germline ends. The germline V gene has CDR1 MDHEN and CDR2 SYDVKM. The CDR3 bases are TGTGCCAGCAGTTTATCTACAGCGGTACTCCAGACCTACGAGCAGTACTTC. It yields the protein CASSLSTAVLQTYEQYF.

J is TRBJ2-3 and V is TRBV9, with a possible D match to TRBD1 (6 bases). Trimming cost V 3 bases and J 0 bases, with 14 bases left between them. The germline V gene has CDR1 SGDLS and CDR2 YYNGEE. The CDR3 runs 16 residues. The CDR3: CASSASTGSSTDTQYF. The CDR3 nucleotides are TGTGCCAGCAGCGCAAGCACAGGGTCTAGCACAGATACGCAGTATTTT.

The CDR3 spells CASTLGGTEAFF. CDR3 sequence (DNA): TGTGCCAGCACCCTAGGGGGAACTGAAGCTTTCTTT. The rearrangement joins TRBV28 to TRBJ1-1, with D maybe TRBD1 (6 bases). The CDR3 loop spans 12 amino acids. V gave up 7 bases and J gave up 5 bases, with 11 bases separating them. Germline CDR1 is MDHEN and CDR2 is SYDVKM.

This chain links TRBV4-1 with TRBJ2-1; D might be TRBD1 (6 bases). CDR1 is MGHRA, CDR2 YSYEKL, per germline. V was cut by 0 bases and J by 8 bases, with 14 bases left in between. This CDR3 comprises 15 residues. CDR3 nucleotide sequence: TGCGCCAGCAGCCAAGACTCAACAGGGTTTGATGAGCAGTTCTTC. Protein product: CASSQDSTGFDEQFF.

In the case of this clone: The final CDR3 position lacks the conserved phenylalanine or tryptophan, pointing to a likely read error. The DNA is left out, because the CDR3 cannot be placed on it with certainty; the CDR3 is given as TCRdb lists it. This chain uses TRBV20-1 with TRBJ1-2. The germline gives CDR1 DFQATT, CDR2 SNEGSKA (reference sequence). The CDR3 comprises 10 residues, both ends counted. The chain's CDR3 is CSAREALGPS.

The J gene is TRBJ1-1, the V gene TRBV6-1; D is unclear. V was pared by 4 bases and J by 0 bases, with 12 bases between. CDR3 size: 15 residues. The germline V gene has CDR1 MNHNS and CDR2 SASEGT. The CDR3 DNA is TGTGCCAGCAGTGCGGTAGCCGTGGTGAACACTGAAGCTTTCTTT. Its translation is CASSAVAVVNTEAFF.

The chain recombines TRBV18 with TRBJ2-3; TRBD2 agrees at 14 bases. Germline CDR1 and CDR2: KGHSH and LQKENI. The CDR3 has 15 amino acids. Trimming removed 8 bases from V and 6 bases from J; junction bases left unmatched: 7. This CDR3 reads CASRWTSGGSDTQYF. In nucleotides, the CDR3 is TGTGCCAGCCGTTGGACTAGCGGGGGGTCGGATACGCAGTATTTT. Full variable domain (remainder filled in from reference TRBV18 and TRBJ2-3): NAGVMQNPRHLVRRRGQEARLRCSPMKGHSHVYWYRQLPEEGLKFMVYLQKENIIDESGMPKERFSAEFPKEGPSILRIQQVVRGDSAAYFCASRWTSGGSDTQYFGPGTRLTVL.

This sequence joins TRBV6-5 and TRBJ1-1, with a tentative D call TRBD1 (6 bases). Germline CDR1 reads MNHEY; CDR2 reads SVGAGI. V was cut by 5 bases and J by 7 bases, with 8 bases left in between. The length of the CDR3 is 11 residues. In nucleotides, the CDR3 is TGTGCCAGCAGTCAGGGGCTTGAAGCTTTCTTT. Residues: CASSQGLEAFF.

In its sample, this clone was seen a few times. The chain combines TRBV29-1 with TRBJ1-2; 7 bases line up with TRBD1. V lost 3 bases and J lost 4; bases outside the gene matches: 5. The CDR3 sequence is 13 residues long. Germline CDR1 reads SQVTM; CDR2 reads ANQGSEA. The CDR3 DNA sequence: TGCAGCGTTGACCGAGGGGGCATCTATGGCTACACCTTC. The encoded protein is CSVDRGGIYGYTF. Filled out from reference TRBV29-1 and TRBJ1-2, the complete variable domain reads SAVISQKPSRDICQRGTSLTIQCQVDSQVTMMFWYRQQPGQSLTLIATANQGSEATYESGFVIDKFPISRPNLTFSTLTVSNMSPEDSSIYLCSVDRGGIYGYTFGSGTRLTVV.